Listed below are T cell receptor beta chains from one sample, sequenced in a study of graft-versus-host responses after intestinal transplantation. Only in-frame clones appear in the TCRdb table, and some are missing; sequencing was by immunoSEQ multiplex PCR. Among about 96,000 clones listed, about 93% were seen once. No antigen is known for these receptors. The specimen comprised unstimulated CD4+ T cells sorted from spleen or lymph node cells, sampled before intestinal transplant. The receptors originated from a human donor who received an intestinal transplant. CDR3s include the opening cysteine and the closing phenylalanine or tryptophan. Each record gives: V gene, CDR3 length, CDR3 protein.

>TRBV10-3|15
CAISYAGGPEGEQYF
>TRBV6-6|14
CASSYSEVSYEQYF
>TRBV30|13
CAWEGPLDYEQYF
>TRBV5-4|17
CASSSGGSLDVQETQYF
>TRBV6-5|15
CASSYSGGGTDTQYF
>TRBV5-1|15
CASSLVGDIGEKLFF
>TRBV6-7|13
CATWDSQISEAFF
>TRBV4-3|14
CASSQGDRAYEQYF
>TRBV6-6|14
CASSPEHINYGYTF
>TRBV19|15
CASSMPGQGLYGYTF
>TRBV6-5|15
CASSMDRAKGNEQFF
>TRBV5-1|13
CASSADKRNTIYF
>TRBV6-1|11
CASSELQPQHF
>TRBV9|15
CASSRGSNSNQPQHF
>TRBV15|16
CATSRLAVTNTGELFF
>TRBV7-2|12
CASSLTRDTQYF
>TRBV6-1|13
CASRLIQEGGYTF
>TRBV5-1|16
CASSLGASGSYNEQFF
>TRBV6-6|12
CASSLNSYEQYF
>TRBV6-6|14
CASSLTSPDNEQFF
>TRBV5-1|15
CASSLEYGDSDTQYF
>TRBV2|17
CASRSGLAGSSYNEQFF
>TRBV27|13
CASSLSSYQPQHF
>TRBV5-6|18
CASSFLLSGRGTVYGYTF
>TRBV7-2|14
CASSLAGGNNEQFF
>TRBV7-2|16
CASSLGSGGSGNTIYF
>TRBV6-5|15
CASSYQSATNEKLFF
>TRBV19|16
CASMRAGGPRWYGYTF
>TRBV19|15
CASSLRTGTGYEQYF
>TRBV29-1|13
CSVEGGRNTEAFF
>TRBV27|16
CASSSQGRVGGYEQYF
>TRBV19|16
CASSRDILTRNYGYTF
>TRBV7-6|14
CASSLADRGTEAFF
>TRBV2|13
CANRRDRTETQYF
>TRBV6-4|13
CASSDWGADTQYF
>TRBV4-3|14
CASSQRGAGEKLFF
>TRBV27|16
CASSFSPTGTNYGYTF
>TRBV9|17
CASSVVVGTSIYNEQFF
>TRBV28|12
CASSFQGYSITF
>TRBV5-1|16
CASSSTSGSSYNEQFF
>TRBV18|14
CASSVTDLSAAQYF
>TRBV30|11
CDEDTNYEQYF